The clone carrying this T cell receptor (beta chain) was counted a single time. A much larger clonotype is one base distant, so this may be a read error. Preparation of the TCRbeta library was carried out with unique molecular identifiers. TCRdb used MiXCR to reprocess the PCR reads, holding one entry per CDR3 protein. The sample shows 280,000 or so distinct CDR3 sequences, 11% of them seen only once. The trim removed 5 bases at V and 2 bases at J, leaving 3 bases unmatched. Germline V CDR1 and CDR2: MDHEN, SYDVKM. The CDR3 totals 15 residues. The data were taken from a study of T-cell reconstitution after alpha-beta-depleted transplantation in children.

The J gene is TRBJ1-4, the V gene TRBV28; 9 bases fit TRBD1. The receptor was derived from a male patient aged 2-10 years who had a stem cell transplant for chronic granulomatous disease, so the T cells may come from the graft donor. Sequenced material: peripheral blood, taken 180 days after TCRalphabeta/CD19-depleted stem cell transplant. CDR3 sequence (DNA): TGTGCCAGCAGTGGGACAGGGTGCACTAATGAAAAACTGTTTTTT. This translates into CASSGTGCTNEKLFF. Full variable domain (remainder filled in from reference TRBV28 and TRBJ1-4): DVKVTQSSRYLVKRTGEKVFLECVQDMDHENMFWYRQDPGLGLRLIYFSYDVKMKEKGDIPEGYSVSREKKERFSLILESASTNQTSMYLCASSGTGCTNEKLFFGSGTQLSVL.